The clone carrying this T cell receptor beta chain was counted at least ten times. Arm-PCR of CDR3 regions and iRepertoire HTBI primers were used to build TCR beta libraries. Using its own MiXCR run on the multiplex PCR reads, TCRdb lists one record per CDR3 protein. The sample includes about 460,000 distinct CDR3 sequences, 22% seen only once; the top ten take roughly 13%. In germline, CDR1 is DFQATT, CDR2 SNEGSKA (reference sequence). The length of the CDR3 is 12 residues. Trimming pared 6 bases from V and 3 bases from J, leaving 11 bases between. These data come from a study of regulatory T cells in long-lasting Graves disease. Time point noted: persistent/refractory GD, antithyroid drugs over 5 years with positive TRAb. There was RNA extracted from PBMCs, and the TCR library was made from it.

This TCR derives from a female donor with Graves disease. This chain uses TRBV20-1 with TRBJ1-1; no clear D gene. The material was peripheral blood mononuclear cells (PBMCs), obtained when the disease was refractory, from a patient treated with antithyroid drugs. CDR3 nucleotides: TGCAGTGCCCCTCCCAGCCACACTGAAGCTTTCTTT. Protein sequence: CSAPPSHTEAFF.